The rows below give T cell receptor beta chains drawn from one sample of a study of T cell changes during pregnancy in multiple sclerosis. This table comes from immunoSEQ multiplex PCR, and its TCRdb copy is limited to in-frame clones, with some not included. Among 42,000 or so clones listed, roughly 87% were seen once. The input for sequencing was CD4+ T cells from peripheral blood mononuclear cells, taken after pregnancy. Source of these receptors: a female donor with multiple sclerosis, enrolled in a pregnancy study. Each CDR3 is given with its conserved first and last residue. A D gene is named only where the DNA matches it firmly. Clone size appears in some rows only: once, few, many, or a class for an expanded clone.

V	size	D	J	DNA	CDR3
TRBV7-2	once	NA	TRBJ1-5	TGTGCCAGCAGCTTACAGCGGGATCAGCCCCAGCATTTT	CASSLQRDQPQHF
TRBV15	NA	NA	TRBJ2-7	TGTGCCACCAGCAGCTATACCGAGCAGTACTTC	CATSSYTEQYF
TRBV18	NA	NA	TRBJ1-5	TGTGCCAGCTCACCACGGCAGGGTAATCAGCCCCAGCATTTT	CASSPRQGNQPQHF
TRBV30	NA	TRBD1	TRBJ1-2	TGTGCCTGGAGTGTGACGAGTACAGGGGACTATGGCTACACCTTC	CAWSVTSTGDYGYTF
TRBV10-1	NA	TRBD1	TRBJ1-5	TGCGCCAGCAGTCTGAGGGGGCAGGGCAATCAGCCCCAGCATTTT	CASSLRGQGNQPQHF
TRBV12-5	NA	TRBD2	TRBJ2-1	TGTGCTAGTGGTCTGACTAGCGGGGGGCCCCGAGGCTACAATGAGCAGTTCTTC	CASGLTSGGPRGYNEQFF
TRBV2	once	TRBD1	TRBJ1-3	TGTGCCAGCAGTTACACAGGGGGAGGAAACACCATATATTTT	CASSYTGGGNTIYF
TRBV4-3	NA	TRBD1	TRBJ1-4	TGCGCCAGCAGCCCCCGTTACAATATCGACAGGGTAACTAATGAAAAACTGTTTTTT	CASSPRYNIDRVTNEKLFF
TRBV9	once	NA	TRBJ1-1	TGTGCCAGCAGCCCCTACCCCCACAGGGCCCCCACTGAAGCTTTCTTT	CASSPYPHRAPTEAFF
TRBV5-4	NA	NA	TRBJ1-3	TGTGCCAGCAGGACGGACAGAGTGAGTGACACCATATATTTT	CASRTDRVSDTIYF
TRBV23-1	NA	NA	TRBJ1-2	TGCGCCAGCACCTCATTATCAGCTAACTATGGCTACACCTTC	CASTSLSANYGYTF
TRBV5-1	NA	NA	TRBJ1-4	TGCGCCAGCAGCCCGAGTGCAACTAATGAAAAACTGTTTTTT	CASSPSATNEKLFF
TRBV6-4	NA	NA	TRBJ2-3	TGTGCCAGCAGTGAGCAGGGCCAAGATACGCAGTATTTT	CASSEQGQDTQYF
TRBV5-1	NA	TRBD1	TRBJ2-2	TGCGCCAGCAGCTTAATGGGACAGGGGTTTGACGGGGAGCTGTTTTTT	CASSLMGQGFDGELFF
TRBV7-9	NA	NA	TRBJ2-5	TGTGCCAGCAGCTTAGGGACAGCCAAAGAGACCCAGTACTTC	CASSLGTAKETQYF
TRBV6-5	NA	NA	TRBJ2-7	TGTGCCAGCAGTTACTCCCCCCTGGAGGGCTACGAGCAGTACTTC	CASSYSPLEGYEQYF
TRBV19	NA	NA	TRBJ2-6	TGTGCCACCAGGGGACCGGCTGGGGCCAACGTCCTGACTTTC	CATRGPAGANVLTF
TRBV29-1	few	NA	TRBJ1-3	TGCAGCGCCGCTCTGCCTAGACAAGGGGGACACACCATATATTTT	CSAALPRQGGHTIYF
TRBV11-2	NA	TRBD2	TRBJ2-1	TGTGCCAGCAGCCGATTAGCGGGGGGGACCTACAATGAGCAGTTCTTC	CASSRLAGGTYNEQFF
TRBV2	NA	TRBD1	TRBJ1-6	TGTGCCAGCAGGATCGGACTGGACAGGGCAGGTTCACCCCTCCACTTT	CASRIGLDRAGSPLHF
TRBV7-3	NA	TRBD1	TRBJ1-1	TGTGCCAGCAGCATGACAGGGACGGACACTGAAGCTTTCTTT	CASSMTGTDTEAFF
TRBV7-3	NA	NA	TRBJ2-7	TGTGCCAGCAGCCCGACTTGGAGCTCCTACGAGCAGTACTTC	CASSPTWSSYEQYF
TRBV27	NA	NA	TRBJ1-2	TGTGCCAGCAGTCTACAGCCAAACGGAGGCTACACCTTC	CASSLQPNGGYTF
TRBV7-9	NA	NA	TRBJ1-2	TGTGCCAGCAGCTTAGATCTCCTTAACTATGGCTACACCTTC	CASSLDLLNYGYTF
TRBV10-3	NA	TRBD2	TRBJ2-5	TGTGCCATCAGTGGTTTAGAGCGGGGGGGCTTCGAGACCCAGTACTTC	CAISGLERGGFETQYF
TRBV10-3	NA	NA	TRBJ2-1	TGTGCCATCAGTGTTAGTCTTGGAGGGAGAGATGAGCAGTTCTTC	CAISVSLGGRDEQFF
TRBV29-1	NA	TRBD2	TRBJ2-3	TGCAGCGTTGAAGGTTTCCAGCGGGGTAGCACAGATACGCAGTATTTT	CSVEGFQRGSTDTQYF
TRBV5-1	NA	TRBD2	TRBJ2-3	TGCGCCAGCAGCCCCGTTGAGCGGGGAAGCACAGATACGCAGTATTTT	CASSPVERGSTDTQYF
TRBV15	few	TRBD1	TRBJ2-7	TGTGCCACCAGTGAGGGGGCGACATCATACGAGCAGTACTTC	CATSEGATSYEQYF
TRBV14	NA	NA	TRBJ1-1	TGTGCCAGCAGCCAACTCCCAGGAATGAACACTGAAGCTTTCTTT	CASSQLPGMNTEAFF
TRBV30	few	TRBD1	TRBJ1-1	TGTGCCTCGGGACAGGGGAGTCTCGCTTTCTTT	CASGQGSLAFF
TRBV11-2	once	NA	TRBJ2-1	TGTGCCAGCAGCTTAGATTGGAGAAATGAGCAGTTCTTC	CASSLDWRNEQFF
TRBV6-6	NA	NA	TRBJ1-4	TGTGCCAGCAGTTACTCGTTCTCAACTAATGAAAAACTGTTTTTT	CASSYSFSTNEKLFF
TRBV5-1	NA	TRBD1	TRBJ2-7	TGCGCCAGCACCCAGGGGCTACGGGACAGCTACGAGCAGTACTTC	CASTQGLRDSYEQYF
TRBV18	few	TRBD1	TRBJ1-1	TGTGCCAGCTCAGGACAGGCGAACACTGAAGCTTTCTTT	CASSGQANTEAFF
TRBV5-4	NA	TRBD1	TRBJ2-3	TGTGCCAGCAGCCTGGACAGGGTCATGGCAGATACGCAGTATTTT	CASSLDRVMADTQYF
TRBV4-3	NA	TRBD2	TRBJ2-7	TGCGCCAGCAGCCAACGACTAGCGGGGGGCCACTCCTACGAGCAGTACTTC	CASSQRLAGGHSYEQYF
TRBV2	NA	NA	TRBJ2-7	TGTGCCAGCAGTTATACAGGGTACGAGCAGTACTTC	CASSYTGYEQYF
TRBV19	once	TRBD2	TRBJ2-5	TGTGCCAGTACACGGTCTAGCGGGCCCCAAGAGACCCAGTACTTC	CASTRSSGPQETQYF
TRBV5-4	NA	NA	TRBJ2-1	TGTGCCAGCAGCCCACCAGCCGGGTACAATGAGCAGTTCTTC	CASSPPAGYNEQFF
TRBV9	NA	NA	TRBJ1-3	TGTGCCAGCAGCGTAGACACAGTGGGAAACACCATATATTTT	CASSVDTVGNTIYF
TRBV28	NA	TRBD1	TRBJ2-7	TGTGCCAGCAGTTACCCCCTGAGGGACAGGGCTTACGAGCAGTACTTC	CASSYPLRDRAYEQYF
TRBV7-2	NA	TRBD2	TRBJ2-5	TGTGCCAGCAGCTTAGGAGCGGGGGGAGAGACCCAGTACTTC	CASSLGAGGETQYF
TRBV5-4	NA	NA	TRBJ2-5	TGTGCCAGCAGCTTTAGAACCGGGACTGCTCAAGAGACCCAGTACTTC	CASSFRTGTAQETQYF
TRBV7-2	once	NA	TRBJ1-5	TGTGCCAGCAGCTTAAATGGAGCGCAGCCCCAGCATTTT	CASSLNGAQPQHF
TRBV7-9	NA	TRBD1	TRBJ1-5	TGTGCCAGCAGCTTAGGGACAGGGGGTTATGGACAGCCCCAGCATTTT	CASSLGTGGYGQPQHF
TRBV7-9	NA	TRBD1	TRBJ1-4	TGTGCCAGCAGCTCCCGGACAGGAAAAAATGAAAAACTGTTTTTT	CASSSRTGKNEKLFF
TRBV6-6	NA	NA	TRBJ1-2	TGTGCCAGCAGAGTCGGAGGGGGCTACACCTTC	CASRVGGGYTF
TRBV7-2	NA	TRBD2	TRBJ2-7	TGTGCCAGCAGCCTACAGCTAGCGGGGGTCTCCTACGAGCAGTACTTC	CASSLQLAGVSYEQYF
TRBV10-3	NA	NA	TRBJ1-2	TGTGCCATCAGTGGGCTGGAGACAGACTATGGCTACACCTTC	CAISGLETDYGYTF
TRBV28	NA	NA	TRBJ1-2	TGTGCCAGCAGTCTCGGGGGGTTGTATGGCTACACCTTC	CASSLGGLYGYTF
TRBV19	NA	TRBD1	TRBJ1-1	TGTGCCAGTAGAACAGGGGGCTCGACTGAAGCTTTCTTT	CASRTGGSTEAFF
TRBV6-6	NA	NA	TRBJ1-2	TGTGCCAGCAGTTCCCGACGGGATGGCTACACCTTC	CASSSRRDGYTF
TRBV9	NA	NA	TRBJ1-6	TGTGCCAGCAGCGGAGGGTCGGGCGGGGGTTCACCCCTCCACTTT	CASSGGSGGGSPLHF
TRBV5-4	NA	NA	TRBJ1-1	TGTGCCAGCAGCCCCGACAGCTCGAGAACTGAAGCTTTCTTT	CASSPDSSRTEAFF
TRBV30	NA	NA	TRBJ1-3	TGTGCCTGGGCCGGGAGCTCTGGAAACACCATATATTTT	CAWAGSSGNTIYF
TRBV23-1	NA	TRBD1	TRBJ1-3	TGCGCCAGCAGTCAAGGCGGAAGAGAGGGGGCAGACACCATATATTTT	CASSQGGREGADTIYF